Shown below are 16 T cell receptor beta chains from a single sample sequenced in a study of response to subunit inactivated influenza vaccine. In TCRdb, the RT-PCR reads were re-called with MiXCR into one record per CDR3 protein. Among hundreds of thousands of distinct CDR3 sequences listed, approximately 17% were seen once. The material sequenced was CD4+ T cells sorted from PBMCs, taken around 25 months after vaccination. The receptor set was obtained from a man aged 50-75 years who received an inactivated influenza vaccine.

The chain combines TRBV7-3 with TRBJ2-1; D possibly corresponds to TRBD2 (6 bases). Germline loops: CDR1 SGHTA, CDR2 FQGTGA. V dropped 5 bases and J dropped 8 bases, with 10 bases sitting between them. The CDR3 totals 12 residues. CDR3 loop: CASSPERDEQFF. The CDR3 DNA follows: TGTGCCAGCAGCCCCGAGCGGGATGAGCAGTTCTTC.

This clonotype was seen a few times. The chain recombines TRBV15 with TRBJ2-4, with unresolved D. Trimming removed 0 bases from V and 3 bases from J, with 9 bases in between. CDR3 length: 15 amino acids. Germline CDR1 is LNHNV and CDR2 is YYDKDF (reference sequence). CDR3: CATSREARGKNIQYF. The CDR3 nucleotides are TGTGCCACCAGCAGAGAAGCCAGAGGCAAAAACATTCAGTACTTC.

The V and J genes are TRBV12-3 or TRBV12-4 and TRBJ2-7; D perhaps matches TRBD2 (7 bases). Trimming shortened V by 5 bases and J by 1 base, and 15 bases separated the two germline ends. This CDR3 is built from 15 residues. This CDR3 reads CASSPEGGGSYEQYF. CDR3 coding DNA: TGTGCCAGCAGTCCCGAGGGGGGGGGATCCTACGAGCAGTACTTC.

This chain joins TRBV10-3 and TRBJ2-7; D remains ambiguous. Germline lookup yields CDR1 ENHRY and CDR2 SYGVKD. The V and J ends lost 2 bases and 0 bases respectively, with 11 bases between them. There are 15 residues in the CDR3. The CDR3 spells CAISEDQGSSYEQYF. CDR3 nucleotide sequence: TGTGCCATCAGTGAGGATCAAGGCTCCTCCTACGAGCAGTACTTC.

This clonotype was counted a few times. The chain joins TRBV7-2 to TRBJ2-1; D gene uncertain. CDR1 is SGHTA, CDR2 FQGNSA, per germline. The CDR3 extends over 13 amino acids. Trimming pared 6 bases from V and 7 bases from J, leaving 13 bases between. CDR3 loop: CASRPRSRNEQFF. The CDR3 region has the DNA TGTGCCAGCAGGCCTAGGAGTCGAAATGAGCAGTTCTTC.

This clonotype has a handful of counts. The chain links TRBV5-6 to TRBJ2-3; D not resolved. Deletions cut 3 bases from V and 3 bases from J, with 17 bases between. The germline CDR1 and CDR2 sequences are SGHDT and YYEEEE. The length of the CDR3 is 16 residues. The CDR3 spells CASSSNLVQQTDTQYF. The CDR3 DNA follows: TGTGCCAGCAGCTCGAATCTAGTTCAGCAGACAGATACGCAGTATTTT. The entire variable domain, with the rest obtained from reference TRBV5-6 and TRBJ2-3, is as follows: DAGVTQSPTHLIKTRGQQVTLRCSPKSGHDTVSWYQQALGQGPQFIFQYYEEEERQRGNFPDRFSGHQFPNYSSELNVNALLLGDSALYLCASSSNLVQQTDTQYFGPGTRLTVL.

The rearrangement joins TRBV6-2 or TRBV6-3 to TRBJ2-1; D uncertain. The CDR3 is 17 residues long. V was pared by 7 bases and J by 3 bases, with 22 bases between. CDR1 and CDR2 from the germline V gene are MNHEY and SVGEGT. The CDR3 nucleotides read TGTGCCAGCATCCCGCGTGGGTCCCCTACTCGCTACAATGAGCAGTTCTTC. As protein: CASIPRGSPTRYNEQFF.

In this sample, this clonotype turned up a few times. The CDR3 region is CASSLASGGVKSYEQYF. The DNA for the CDR3 is TGTGCCAGCAGTTTAGCTAGCGGGGGGGTCAAATCCTACGAGCAGTACTTC. The chain joins TRBV27 to TRBJ2-7; 12 nucleotides line up with TRBD2. Germline V gene lookup returns CDR1 MNHEY and CDR2 SMNVEV (reference sequence). Trimming at V came to 2 bases and at J to 1 base, leaving 6 bases not matched to a gene. The CDR3 spans 17 residues.

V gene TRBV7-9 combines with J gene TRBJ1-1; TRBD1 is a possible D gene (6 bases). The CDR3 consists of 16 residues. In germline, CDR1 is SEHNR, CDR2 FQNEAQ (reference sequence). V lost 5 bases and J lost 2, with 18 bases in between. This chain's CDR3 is CASSPLTGTFNTEAFF. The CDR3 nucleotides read TGTGCCAGCAGCCCACTGACCGGGACATTTAACACTGAAGCTTTCTTT.

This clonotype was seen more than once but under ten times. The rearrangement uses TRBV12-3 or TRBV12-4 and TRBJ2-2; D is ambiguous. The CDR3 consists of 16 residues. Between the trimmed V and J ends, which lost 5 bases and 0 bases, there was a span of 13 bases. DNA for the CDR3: TGTGCCAGCAGTCGTCAGCCCCGAGCGAACACCGGGGAGCTGTTTTTT. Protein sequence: CASSRQPRANTGELFF.

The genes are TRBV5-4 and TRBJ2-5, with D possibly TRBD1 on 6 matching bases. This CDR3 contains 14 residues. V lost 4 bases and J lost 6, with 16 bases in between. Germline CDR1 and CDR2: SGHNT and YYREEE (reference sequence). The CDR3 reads CASSVQGFGKTQYF. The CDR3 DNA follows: TGTGCCAGCAGCGTGCAGGGGTTCGGGAAGACCCAGTACTTC.

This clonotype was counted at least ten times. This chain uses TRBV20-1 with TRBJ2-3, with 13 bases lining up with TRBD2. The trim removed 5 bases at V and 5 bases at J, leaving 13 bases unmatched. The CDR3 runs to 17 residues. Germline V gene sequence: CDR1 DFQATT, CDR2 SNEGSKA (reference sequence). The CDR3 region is CSAGTSGTGFLLDTQYF. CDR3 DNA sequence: TGCAGTGCTGGGACTAGCGGGACCGGTTTTCTTCTAGATACGCAGTATTTT.

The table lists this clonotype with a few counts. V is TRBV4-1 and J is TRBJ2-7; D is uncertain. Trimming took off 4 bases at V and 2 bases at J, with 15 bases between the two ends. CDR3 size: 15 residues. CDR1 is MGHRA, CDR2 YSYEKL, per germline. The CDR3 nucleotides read TGCGCCAGCAGCCCTAGGGAAACGAATACCTACGAGCAGTACTTC. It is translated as CASSPRETNTYEQYF.

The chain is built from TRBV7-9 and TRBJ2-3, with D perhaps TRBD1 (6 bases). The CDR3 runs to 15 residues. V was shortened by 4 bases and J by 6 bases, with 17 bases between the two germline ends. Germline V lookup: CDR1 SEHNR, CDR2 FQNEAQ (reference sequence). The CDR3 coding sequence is TGTGCCAGCAGCTCCATGGACAGTCGAATCGATACGCAGTATTTT. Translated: CASSSMDSRIDTQYF.

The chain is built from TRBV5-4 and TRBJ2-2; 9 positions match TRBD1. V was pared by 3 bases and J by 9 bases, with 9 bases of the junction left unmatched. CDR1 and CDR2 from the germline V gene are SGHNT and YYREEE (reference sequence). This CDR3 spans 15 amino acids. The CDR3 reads CASSSLQGAFRELFF. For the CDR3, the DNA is TGTGCCAGCAGCTCTTTACAGGGGGCGTTCAGGGAGCTGTTTTTT.

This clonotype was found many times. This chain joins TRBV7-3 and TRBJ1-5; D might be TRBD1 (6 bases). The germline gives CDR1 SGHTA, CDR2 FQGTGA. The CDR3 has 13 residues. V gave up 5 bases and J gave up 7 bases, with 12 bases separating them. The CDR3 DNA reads TGTGCCAGCAGCACTCTAGGGGGGCAGCCCCAGCATTTT. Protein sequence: CASSTLGGQPQHF.